Sequencing of this TCR beta chain was carried out in a study of long-term antiretroviral therapy in people with HIV. Points from the study as a whole: Data on ART adherence, viral resistance or therapy changes were unavailable. Relative to control repertoires, HIV repertoires exhibited narrower CDR3 length ranges.

This clone was seen only a few times. Its matching antigen is unknown. Every donor had one or more pre-ART and two or more post-ART PBMC samples. Researchers report immunoSEQ v3.0 was run at survey level. The protocol was immunoSEQ multiplex PCR, while the TCRdb copy is restricted to in-frame clones and leaves out a portion. This table holds 40,000 to 60,000 clones, around 80% found once. The sample was unsorted PBMCs, taken 0.8 years after starting antiretroviral therapy. The receptor's source is a young woman with HIV.

CDR3 sequence: CASSMGARSGGEQFF. The CDR3 DNA is TGTGCCAGTAGTATGGGGGCCCGGTCGGGCGGTGAGCAGTTCTTC. J is TRBJ2-1 and V is TRBV19, with D perhaps matching TRBD1 (6 bases). V gave up 3 bases and J gave up 9 bases, with 18 bases separating them. This CDR3 contains 15 residues. Germline lookup yields CDR1 LNHDA and CDR2 SQIVND (reference sequence). The full variable domain, in which reference TRBV19 and TRBJ2-1 provide the parts outside the CDR3, is DGGITQSPKYLFRKEGQNVTLSCEQNLNHDAMYWYRQDPGQGLRLIYYSQIVNDFQKGDIAEGYSVSREKKESFPLTVTSAQKNPTAFYLCASSMGARSGGEQFFGPGTRLTVL.